This T cell receptor (beta chain) was retrieved from a study of blood T cell repertoires in COVID-19. Study-wide context: Nucleic acid was either cDNA or gDNA, and it came from T cells, B-cell-depleted T cells, or PBMCs.

Repertoires were generated with immunoSEQ multiplex PCR, while TCRdb's copy carries only in-frame clones and drops some. The profile shows roughly 570,000 clones, roughly nine tenths of them singletons. Trimming pared 6 bases from V and 2 bases from J, leaving 10 bases between. Looked up from germline, CDR1 is KGHSH and CDR2 is LQKENI. The CDR3 is 13 residues long. The receptor comes from a woman aged 45-60 years with COVID-19, enrolled during active disease. The material sequenced was peripheral blood. The chain carries TRBV18 and TRBJ1-1; D gene ambiguous. This CDR3 reads CASSELGNTEAFF. DNA of the CDR3: TGTGCCAGCTCGGAACTAGGTAACACTGAAGCTTTCTTT.